This is a list of T cell receptor beta chains from one sample in a study of blood T cell repertoires in COVID-19. Assay: immunoSEQ multiplex PCR; the TCRdb copy retains only in-frame clones and omits some. The data contain about 73,000 clones, 90% of them seen just once; the ten biggest clones take up more than 15%. Source material: peripheral blood. Receptors originate from an elderly woman with active or convalescent COVID-19. Both conserved end residues are part of each CDR3. A D gene is named only where the DNA matches it firmly. Size tells how often a clone was seen (once, few, many) or the class of an expanded clone, and some rows leave it out.

abundance	len	d_gene	v_gene	j_gene	CDR3nt	CDR3aa
-	15	-	TRBV18	TRBJ1-1	TGTGCCACATCCCTCAGCGGGACCATGAACACTGAAGCTTTCTTT	CATSLSGTMNTEAFF
-	16	-	TRBV7-3	TRBJ2-3	TGTGCCAGCAGCCCCGGGGGGGACAGGGCGGGAGATACGCAGTATTTT	CASSPGGDRAGDTQYF
-	14	TRBD2	TRBV29-1	TRBJ2-7	TGCAGCGTTACCATAGCGGGGGGGCGGTACGAGCAGTACTTC	CSVTIAGGRYEQYF
-	13	-	TRBV12-3/TRBV12-4	TRBJ1-1	TGTGCCAGCAGACTAACAGGGTACACTGAAGCTTTCTTT	CASRLTGYTEAFF
-	15	-	TRBV6-5	TRBJ2-3	TGTGCCAGCAGTTCAATCAGGGGGGTCACAGATACGCAGTATTTT	CASSSIRGVTDTQYF
-	14	TRBD1	TRBV3-1/TRBV3-2	TRBJ1-4	TGTGCCAGCAGCCAGGACAGGGGAGGCGAAAAACTGTTTTTT	CASSQDRGGEKLFF
few	11	-	TRBV28	TRBJ1-4	TGTGCCAGCAGTTTCCGGGATAAGAGGTTTTTT	CASSFRDKRFF
-	11	-	TRBV29-1	TRBJ1-2	TGCACCCATGGGGGGACGGGTGGCTACACCTTC	CTHGGTGGYTF
-	13	-	TRBV24-1	TRBJ1-2	TGTGCCACCAGTGATTTGGACACCCATGGCTACACCTTC	CATSDLDTHGYTF
-	14	TRBD1	TRBV9	TRBJ2-7	TGTGCCAGCAGCACTACTGGGACAGGGTACGAGCAGTACTTC	CASSTTGTGYEQYF
-	16	-	TRBV7-2	TRBJ1-5	TGTGCCAGCAGCTTAGGACAGTCAAAAAGCAATCAGCCCCAGCATTTT	CASSLGQSKSNQPQHF
-	15	TRBD1	TRBV6-5	TRBJ1-6	TGTGCCAGCACCAGAATTGGGACAGCCAGCTCACCCCTCCACTTT	CASTRIGTASSPLHF
once	12	-	TRBV3-1/TRBV3-2	TRBJ2-7	TGTGCCAGCAGCCTAGACAACACCGAGCAGTACTTC	CASSLDNTEQYF
-	16	TRBD1	TRBV4-2	TRBJ1-6	TGTGCCAGCAGCCAAGATCAGGGGGAGGATAATTCACCCCTCCACTTT	CASSQDQGEDNSPLHF
-	16	-	TRBV9	TRBJ1-2	TGTGCCAGCAGCGTAGAGGCGCATGGGGGGTACTATGGCTACACCTTC	CASSVEAHGGYYGYTF
once	13	-	TRBV4-3	TRBJ2-7	TGCGCCAGCAGCCAAGACCGGGGATCAGAGCAGTACTTC	CASSQDRGSEQYF
once	15	-	TRBV24-1	TRBJ2-5	TGTGCCACCAGTGACCCGGAGTTACCTCAAGAGACCCAGTACTTC	CATSDPELPQETQYF
-	15	-	TRBV2	TRBJ1-5	TGTGCCAGCAGTGAAAGATCAGGTAGCGATCAGCCCCAGCATTTT	CASSERSGSDQPQHF
-	17	-	TRBV6-2/TRBV6-3	TRBJ2-6	TGTGCCAGCAGCCCTCGGACAGAGCTATCTGGGGCCAACGTCCTGACTTTC	CASSPRTELSGANVLTF
once	13	TRBD2	TRBV7-2	TRBJ2-4	TGTGCCAGCAGCTTACTCCCAGCGGGGGAAAAGTACTTC	CASSLLPAGEKYF
-	13	-	TRBV6-6	TRBJ2-2	TGTGCCAGCAGCCTCGGGGGCACCGGGGAGCTGTTTTTT	CASSLGGTGELFF
-	14	-	TRBV7-2	TRBJ1-2	TGTGCCAGCAGCTTAAGTTCCCGGAACTATGGCTACACCTTC	CASSLSSRNYGYTF
-	15	-	TRBV3-1/TRBV3-2	TRBJ2-2	TGTGCCAGCAGCCAAGGCGGGTCGAACACCGGGGAGCTGTTTTTT	CASSQGGSNTGELFF
-	15	-	TRBV5-4	TRBJ1-1	TGTGCCAGCAGCTTGGAAGCAGGGCGGTACACTGAAGCTTTCTTT	CASSLEAGRYTEAFF